Below, 17 T cell receptor beta chains from the same sample are listed, as sequenced in a study of technical replicates of blood from a handful of donors. TCRdb's copy holds only in-frame clones and misses some; the assay was immunoSEQ multiplex PCR. The table records 95,000 to 100,000 clones, 96% of them present only once. The sample comprised T cells isolated from PBMCs. The source of these receptors is a human donor in good health.

V usage is TRBV6-1 and J usage is TRBJ2-1; tentatively, D is TRBD1 (6 bases). The CDR3 runs 14 residues. V was shortened by 6 bases and J by 4 bases, with 13 bases between the two germline ends. Germline CDR1 reads MNHNS; CDR2 reads SASEGT. CDR3 sequence reads: CASRAGQLYNEQFF. CDR3 DNA sequence: TGTGCCAGCAGAGCAGGACAGCTTTACAATGAGCAGTTCTTC.

J is TRBJ1-2 and V is TRBV27; perhaps TRBD1 as D (6 bases). V gave up 2 bases and J gave up 6 bases, with 7 bases separating them. CDR3 length: 12 amino acids. The germline CDR1 and CDR2 sequences are MNHEY and SMNVEV (reference sequence). This chain's CDR3 is CASSLRGNGYTF. DNA for the CDR3: TGTGCCAGCAGTTTAAGGGGGAATGGCTACACCTTC.

This clone has only one observation. CDR3 nucleotide sequence: TGTGCCACAGAAACAGACCCAGGCAATGAGCAGTTCTTC. Residues: CATETDPGNEQFF. The rearrangement uses TRBV10-3 and TRBJ2-1; no definite D call. Germline-derived CDR1 and CDR2 are ENHRY and SYGVKD. V was shortened by 10 bases and J by 6 bases, with 16 bases between the two germline ends. The CDR3 has 13 amino acids.

V gene TRBV7-6 combines with J gene TRBJ1-2; D not certain. The CDR3 is 15 amino acids. The germline V and J ends were trimmed by 2 bases and 4 bases, with 14 bases remaining between them. CDR1 SGHVS and CDR2 FNYEAQ come from the germline V gene. The CDR3 sequence is CASSLTPGVGYGYTF. CDR3 DNA sequence: TGTGCCAGCAGCTTAACCCCCGGGGTGGGCTATGGCTACACCTTC.

The chain links TRBV5-6 to TRBJ2-7, with 9 positions matching TRBD2. The CDR3 is made up of 13 amino acids. Germline CDR1 reads SGHDT; CDR2 reads YYEEEE. V shed 7 bases, J shed 2 bases, and the junction held 4 bases outside the gene matches. CDR3 sequence reads: CASGIAGAYEQYF. The CDR3 region has the DNA TGTGCCAGCGGAATAGCGGGAGCCTACGAGCAGTACTTC. The full variable domain, completed using reference TRBV5-6 and TRBJ2-7, is DAGVTQSPTHLIKTRGQQVTLRCSPKSGHDTVSWYQQALGQGPQFIFQYYEEEERQRGNFPDRFSGHQFPNYSSELNVNALLLGDSALYLCASGIAGAYEQYFGPGTRLTVT.

The chain couples TRBV4-1 to TRBJ2-7, with D unresolved. Trimming removed 7 bases at V and 3 bases at J, with 19 bases between. The CDR3 is 15 amino acids. Germline CDR1 and CDR2: MGHRA and YSYEKL. The CDR3 region is CASMTTQQSGYEQYF. The CDR3 DNA follows: TGCGCCAGCATGACCACTCAGCAATCGGGCTACGAGCAGTACTTC.

J is TRBJ2-5 and V is TRBV5-4, with TRBD2 identical over 8 bases. CDR3 length: 16 amino acids. V shed 3 bases, J shed 4 bases, and the junction held 11 bases outside the gene matches. In germline, CDR1 is SGHNT, CDR2 YYREEE (reference sequence). The CDR3 DNA is TGTGCCAGCAGCTCCCTAGAGCGGGGGTTGGGAGAGACCCAGTACTTC. Its protein product is CASSSLERGLGETQYF.

The chain couples TRBV5-6 to TRBJ1-2, with unresolved D. Germline V lookup: CDR1 SGHDT, CDR2 YYEEEE. CDR3 length equals 18 residues. V gave up 4 bases and J gave up 4 bases, with 26 bases separating them. In DNA form, the CDR3 reads TGTGCCAGCAGCGTCACTGCGGGAAGCCTCCCAACTAGCTATGGCTACACCTTC. Encoded protein: CASSVTAGSLPTSYGYTF.

This chain uses TRBV5-4 with TRBJ2-3; D might be TRBD2 (7 bases). The CDR3 runs 19 residues. V gave up 4 bases and J gave up 2 bases, with 26 bases separating them. Germline V gene data show CDR1 as SGHNT and CDR2 as YYREEE (reference sequence). CDR3 nucleotides: TGTGCCAGCAGCAAGACGGGGGACTACAGGGTTACGGACACAGATACGCAGTATTTT. Protein sequence: CASSKTGDYRVTDTDTQYF.

The CDR3 protein is CAWSGLLGTESYEQYF. In DNA, the CDR3 is TGTGCCTGGAGTGGGCTACTCGGGACAGAGTCCTACGAGCAGTACTTC. The chain recombines TRBV30 with TRBJ2-7; 7 bases map to TRBD1. V lost 1 base to trimming and J lost 1 base; unmatched junction nucleotides: 10. The CDR3 runs to 16 residues. CDR1 GTSNPN and CDR2 SVGIG come from the germline V gene (reference sequence).

This clone has just one count. V is TRBV7-2 and J is TRBJ2-3; 13 bases are a match to TRBD2. V dropped 1 base and J dropped 7; count of bases not matched to a gene: 11. Germline assignment: CDR1 SGHTA and CDR2 FQGNSA. The CDR3 is made up of 18 amino acids. This CDR3 reads CASSLGSGTSGVVNTQYF. The DNA for the CDR3 is TGTGCCAGCAGCTTAGGGTCCGGGACTAGCGGGGTGGTCAATACGCAGTATTTT.

This sequence joins TRBV7-9 and TRBJ2-3, with TRBD1 identical over 7 bases. Germline CDR1 SEHNR, CDR2 FQNEAQ (reference sequence). The V gene end was trimmed by 6 bases and the J gene end by 0 bases; junction bases not matched to a gene: 0. The CDR3 is 13 amino acids. This chain's CDR3 is CASRTGSTDTQYF. The CDR3 DNA sequence: TGTGCCAGCAGGACAGGGAGCACAGATACGCAGTATTTT. The full variable domain, completed using reference TRBV7-9 and TRBJ2-3, is DTGVSQNPRHKITKRGQNVTFRCDPISEHNRLYWYRQTLGQGPEFLTYFQNEAQLEKSRLLSDRFSAERPKGSFSTLEIQRTEQGDSAMYLCASRTGSTDTQYFGPGTRLTVL.

The chain couples TRBV2 to TRBJ2-5; possible D gene TRBD2, 6 bases. V lost 7 bases, J lost 5 bases, and 8 bases lay in between. Germline lookup yields CDR1 SNHLY and CDR2 FYNNEI. This CDR3 region has 11 residues. CDR3 amino acids: CASNRGETQYF. CDR3 DNA sequence: TGTGCCAGCAACCGGGGGGAGACCCAGTACTTC.

The chain joins TRBV6-6 to TRBJ1-2; 9 bases are a match to TRBD1. Germline V lookup: CDR1 MNHNY, CDR2 SVGAGI (reference sequence). The V gene end was trimmed by 5 bases and the J gene end by 4 bases; junction bases not matched to a gene: 2. CDR3 length: 13 residues. CDR3 DNA sequence: TGTGCCAGCAGTATGGACAGGGGCTATGGCTACACCTTC. Protein product: CASSMDRGYGYTF.

V usage is TRBV4-1 and J usage is TRBJ2-7, with D uncertain. Germline CDR1 and CDR2: MGHRA and YSYEKL. The CDR3 is made up of 14 amino acids. Trimming pared 3 bases from V and 3 bases from J, leaving 12 bases between. The CDR3 DNA is TGCGCCAGCAGCCACCCGGCGGAGTTCTACGAGCAGTACTTC. It translates to CASSHPAEFYEQYF.

This chain joins TRBV23-1 and TRBJ2-4, with D perhaps matching TRBD2 (6 bases). TRBV23-1 is known as an ORF, though its function is uncertain. V lost 4 bases, J lost 0 bases, and 13 bases lay in between. The CDR3 extends over 16 amino acids. CDR3 protein: CASSPYRRVAKNIQYF. DNA for the CDR3: TGCGCCAGCAGTCCCTACAGGAGGGTAGCCAAAAACATTCAGTACTTC.

This chain connects TRBV7-8 to TRBJ2-1; D is perhaps TRBD1 (6 bases). CDR3 size: 14 residues. Trimming removed 6 bases at V and 12 bases at J, with 21 bases between. Germline V gene sequence: CDR1 SGHVS, CDR2 FQNEAQ. The CDR3 coding sequence is TGTGCCAGCAGGCAAATCGGGCAGGGGATGGCGCAGTTCTTC. Encoded protein: CASRQIGQGMAQFF.